This T cell receptor (beta chain) was sequenced for a study of OX40 agonist ivuxolimab in advanced cancers. Study context: The group had a mean age of 60 years, ranged from about 20 to 79, and was roughly 83% male.

A history of autoimmune disease or systemic immunosuppression excluded patients. Assay used: immunoSEQ multiplex PCR; TCRdb lists only in-frame clones, some missing. This sample has about 74,000 clones; more than 75% occur once, and the top ten carry roughly 0.89%. Trimming cost V 5 bases and J 7 bases; bases outside gene matches: 15. Germline V lookup: CDR1 SGHTA, CDR2 FQGTGA. The CDR3 length is 17 residues. This TCR derives from an adult with an advanced solid tumor such as melanoma, head and neck, liver or kidney cancer. The specimen comprised CD4+ or CD8+ T cells sorted from blood, sampled in a trial of the OX40 agonist ivuxolimab. The chain is built from TRBV7-3 and TRBJ2-1; 9 bases match TRBD2. This chain's CDR3 is CASSPAVGAGGYNEQFF. The CDR3 region has the DNA TGTGCCAGCAGCCCAGCGGTGGGGGCGGGAGGGTATAATGAGCAGTTCTTC.